The 7 T cell receptor beta chains given below trace back to one sample, sequenced in a study of blood T cell repertoires in COVID-19 (dated by TCRdb to the early 2020s). The library was produced with the immunoSEQ multiplex PCR assay. TCRdb re-hosts the immuneACCESS table, in-frame sequences only. Its copies lack some clones; in the studies checked, an unresolved V gene accounts for under half of them, and the cause for the rest is not known. This sample is represented by around 250,000 clones; 85% to 90% of them were singletons. The top ten clones comprise around 16% of the sample. Sequencing was carried out using PBMCs or T cells enriched from blood (not recorded which). All receptors come from a man aged 18 to 30 who had recovered from COVID-19.

Here the CDR3 reads CAPRDKIYEQYF. The CDR3, as DNA: TGTGCCCCCCGGGACAAGATCTACGAGCAGTACTTC. The V call is TRBV24-1, the J call TRBJ2-7, with D possibly matching TRBD1 (6 bases). Trimming took 12 bases from V and 3 from J, leaving 14 bases between them. Germline-derived CDR1 and CDR2 are KGHDR and SFDVKD. The CDR3 has 12 residues.

CDR3 nucleotide sequence: TGTGCCATCACCGTACAGCCTACTAACTATGGCTACACCTTC. Protein product: CAITVQPTNYGYTF. This sequence joins TRBV10-3 and TRBJ1-2; D remains unclear. The V end lost 7 bases, the J end lost 0 bases, and 12 bases lay between the germline ends. The germline CDR1 and CDR2 sequences are ENHRY and SYGVKD. The CDR3 length is 14 residues.

The CDR3 sequence: CASSVGGSEGTGELFF. DNA of the CDR3: TGCGCCAGCAGCGTAGGAGGGTCAGAGGGAACCGGGGAGCTGTTTTTT. The V and J genes are TRBV5-1 and TRBJ2-2; D is perhaps TRBD2 (6 bases). Trimming pared 4 bases from V and 5 bases from J, leaving 18 bases between. Germline V gene data show CDR1 as SGHRS and CDR2 as YFSETQ. The CDR3 has 16 residues.

V usage is TRBV7-9 and J usage is TRBJ2-1, with D tentatively TRBD1 (5 bases). CDR3 length equals 15 residues. The germline V gene has CDR1 SEHNR and CDR2 FQNEAQ (reference sequence). With 3 bases removed from V and 3 bases from J, the gap between germline ends came to 12 bases. The DNA of the CDR3 is TGTGCCAGCAGCTTCTCGGACACAAGCTACAATGAGCAGTTCTTC. Translation: CASSFSDTSYNEQFF.

The DNA of the CDR3 is TGTGCCAGCGACGAGGACAGACCCTACGAGCAGTACTTC. Protein sequence: CASDEDRPYEQYF. The chain is built from TRBV2 and TRBJ2-7; weak D call: TRBD1 (6 bases). The CDR3 is made up of 13 amino acids. Trimming took off 8 bases at V and 2 bases at J, with 13 bases between the two ends. CDR1 and CDR2 (germline): SNHLY, FYNNEI. Combining the CDR3 with reference TRBV2 and TRBJ2-7 gives the whole variable domain EPEVTQTPSHQVTQMGQEVILRCVPISNHLYFYWYRQILGQKVEFLVSFYNNEISEKSEIFDDQFSVERPDGSNFTLKIRSTKLEDSAMYFCASDEDRPYEQYFGPGTRLTVT.

In its sample, this clone was seen once. V usage is TRBV30 and J usage is TRBJ2-7, with no clear D. V dropped 8 bases and J dropped 6 bases, with 8 bases sitting between them. Germline-derived CDR1 and CDR2 are GTSNPN and SVGIG (reference sequence). This CDR3 spans 9 amino acids. In nucleotides, the CDR3 is TGTGCCATGGGCGCCGAGCAGTACTTC. Its protein is CAMGAEQYF.

The V and J genes are TRBV11-3 and TRBJ2-7; 9 nucleotides agree with TRBD2. The germline V gene has CDR1 SGHNT and CDR2 YENEEA. The CDR3 is 15 residues long. Unmatched junction bases numbered 8, after V lost 3 bases and J lost 5 bases. CDR3 loop: CASSLWLAGTHEQYF. In nucleotides, the CDR3 is TGTGCCAGCAGCTTGTGGCTAGCGGGAACCCACGAGCAGTACTTC. Based on the CDR3 plus reference TRBV11-3 and TRBJ2-7, the full variable domain is EAGVVQSPRYKIIEKKQPVAFWCNPISGHNTLYWYLQNLGQGPELLIRYENEEAVDDSQLPKDRFSAERLKGVDSTLKIQPAELGDSAVYLCASSLWLAGTHEQYFGPGTRLTVT.